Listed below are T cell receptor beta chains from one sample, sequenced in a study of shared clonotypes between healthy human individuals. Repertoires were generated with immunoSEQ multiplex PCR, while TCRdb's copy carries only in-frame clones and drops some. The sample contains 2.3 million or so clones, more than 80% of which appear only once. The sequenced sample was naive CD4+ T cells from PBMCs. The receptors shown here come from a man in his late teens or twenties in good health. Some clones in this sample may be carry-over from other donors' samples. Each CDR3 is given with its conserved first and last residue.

CDR3aa: CASSSGTSGETQYF
v_gene: TRBV11-1
j_gene: TRBJ2-5

CDR3aa: CASSPGQHYEQYF
v_gene: TRBV7-3
j_gene: TRBJ2-7

CDR3aa: CASSLVAGGSTDTQYF
v_gene: TRBV28
j_gene: TRBJ2-3

CDR3aa: CASSSTTGTSGRSSYNEQFF
v_gene: TRBV28
j_gene: TRBJ2-1

CDR3aa: CASSQRVGQGDEKLFF
v_gene: TRBV5-4
j_gene: TRBJ1-4

CDR3aa: CASSPGTTERRQYTF
v_gene: TRBV19
j_gene: TRBJ1-2

CDR3aa: CASSLSWGIAYNEQFF
v_gene: TRBV28
j_gene: TRBJ2-1

CDR3aa: CASSLSGLGQGAYEQYF
v_gene: TRBV27
j_gene: TRBJ2-7

CDR3aa: CASSQSPKRGGNTEAFF
v_gene: TRBV23-1
j_gene: TRBJ1-1

CDR3aa: CASSLLGGDNEQFF
v_gene: TRBV7-3
j_gene: TRBJ2-1

CDR3aa: CASSLAGLAGLAEQYF
v_gene: TRBV5-1
j_gene: TRBJ2-7

CDR3aa: CASSIGGSGQFF
v_gene: TRBV19
j_gene: TRBJ2-1

CDR3aa: CASSFLGTDTQYF
v_gene: TRBV7-9
j_gene: TRBJ2-3

CDR3aa: CASSLGLAGPHNEQFF
v_gene: TRBV5-1
j_gene: TRBJ2-1

CDR3aa: CASSYPGTQETQYF
v_gene: TRBV6-6
j_gene: TRBJ2-5

CDR3aa: CASSAGQGGPSGANVLTF
v_gene: TRBV7-9
j_gene: TRBJ2-6

CDR3aa: CASSIPVGGTEAFF
v_gene: TRBV19
j_gene: TRBJ1-1

CDR3aa: CASSTTISGETQYF
v_gene: TRBV19
j_gene: TRBJ2-5

CDR3aa: CASSFDRGNYGYTF
v_gene: TRBV7-2
j_gene: TRBJ1-2

CDR3aa: CASSLQGAFTEAFF
v_gene: TRBV5-1
j_gene: TRBJ1-1

CDR3aa: CASSVGLAGGREQYF
v_gene: TRBV9
j_gene: TRBJ2-7

CDR3aa: CASSPGLGTSYGYTF
v_gene: TRBV5-1
j_gene: TRBJ1-2

CDR3aa: CAAEGGDTQYF
v_gene: TRBV7-9
j_gene: TRBJ2-3

CDR3aa: CASSQEFGSNYNEQFF
v_gene: TRBV4-1
j_gene: TRBJ2-1

CDR3aa: CASSVEGHSNTEAFF
v_gene: TRBV9
j_gene: TRBJ1-1

CDR3aa: CASSIARTGSVSGANVLTF
v_gene: TRBV19
j_gene: TRBJ2-6

CDR3aa: CATSPHANSGANVLTF
v_gene: TRBV15
j_gene: TRBJ2-6

CDR3aa: CASSRDINQPQHF
v_gene: TRBV6-6
j_gene: TRBJ1-5